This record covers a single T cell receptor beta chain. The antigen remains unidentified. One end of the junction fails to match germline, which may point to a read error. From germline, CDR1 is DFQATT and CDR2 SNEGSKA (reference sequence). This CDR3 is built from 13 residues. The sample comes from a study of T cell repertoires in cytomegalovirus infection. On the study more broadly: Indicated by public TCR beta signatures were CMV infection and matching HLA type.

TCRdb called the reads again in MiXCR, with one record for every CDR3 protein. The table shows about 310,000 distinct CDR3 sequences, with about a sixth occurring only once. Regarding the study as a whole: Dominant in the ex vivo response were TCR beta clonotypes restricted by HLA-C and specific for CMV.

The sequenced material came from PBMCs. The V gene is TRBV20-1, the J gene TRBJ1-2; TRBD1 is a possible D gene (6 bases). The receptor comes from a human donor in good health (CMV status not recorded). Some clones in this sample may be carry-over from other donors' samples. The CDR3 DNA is TGCAGTGCCAGAGGGGGAGGATCTTATGGCTACACCTTC. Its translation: CSARGGGSYGYTF.